These 11 T cell receptor beta chains originate from one sample sequenced in a study of T cells expressing NK-cell markers. TCRdb processed the 5' RACE reads again and assigns one entry to each CDR3 protein, with no DNA. Its table lists about 380,000 distinct CDR3 sequences. Sequencing was carried out using blood T cells: a sorted CD56 or NKG2C T cell subset, CD4+ or CD8+ T cells, or bulk PBMC T cells (not recorded which). All receptors come from a man aged 18 to 70 in good health.

This chain links TRBV7-6 with TRBJ2-1; absent DNA, TCRdb's TRBD1 call cannot be checked. Germline-derived CDR1 and CDR2 are SGHVS and FNYEAQ. This CDR3 region has 17 residues. The CDR3 loop reads CASSPRYRVRYDNEQFF.

The chain has TRBV5-1 and TRBJ2-1; absent DNA, TCRdb's TRBD2 call cannot be checked. Germline V gene data show CDR1 as SGHRS and CDR2 as YFSETQ. The CDR3 contains 17 residues. The CDR3 protein is CASSLASGGPLNNEQFF.

V usage is TRBV30 and J usage is TRBJ2-2; TCRdb reports TRBD1, a call that lacks DNA to check it against. The germline CDR1 and CDR2 sequences are GTSNPN and SVGIG (reference sequence). The CDR3 is 17 amino acids. The CDR3 is CAFQTRPGQFNTGELFF.

The CDR3 sequence is CASSLWTPGGETQYF. The V call is TRBV5-6, the J call TRBJ2-5; TCRdb outputs TRBD1, but without DNA this stays unchecked. Germline loops: CDR1 SGHDT, CDR2 YYEEEE. The CDR3 totals 15 residues.

CDR3 residues: CSARDGGLVYGYTF. The gene calls are TRBV20-1 and TRBJ1-2. This CDR3 region has 14 residues. Germline V gives CDR1 DFQATT, CDR2 SNEGSKA (reference sequence).

The chain links TRBV12-3 or TRBV12-4 to TRBJ2-2; TCRdb names TRBD2, which stays unverified in the absence of DNA. CDR3 size: 17 residues. CDR3 sequence: CASSLLIAGAGPGELFF.

J is TRBJ2-5 and V is TRBV6-5; TCRdb returns TRBD2, unconfirmable since there is no DNA. CDR1 is MNHEY and CDR2 is SVGAGI in the germline V gene. CDR3 length: 14 amino acids. The chain's CDR3 is CASSYGGGAETQYF.

The J gene is TRBJ1-1, the V gene TRBV6-2 or TRBV6-3; TCRdb returns TRBD1, unconfirmable since there is no DNA. The CDR3 is made up of 16 amino acids. CDR1 MNHEY and CDR2 SVGEGT come from the germline V gene. This CDR3 reads CASSYRNRIMNTEAFF.

This chain joins TRBV5-1 and TRBJ2-2; without DNA, the TCRdb call of TRBD1 cannot be checked. This CDR3 region has 14 residues. In germline, CDR1 is SGHRS, CDR2 YFSETQ. This CDR3 reads CALQGGGAPGELFF.

This sequence joins TRBV16 and TRBJ2-4; lacking DNA, the TRBD1 call made by TCRdb goes unchecked. Per germline, CDR1 KGHSY and CDR2 FQNENV. The CDR3 loop spans 14 amino acids. CDR3 amino acids: CASSQLRGQNIQYF.

The rearrangement joins TRBV3-1 to TRBJ2-5. The length of the CDR3 is 14 residues. Germline V gene lookup returns CDR1 LGHDT and CDR2 YNNKEL (reference sequence). The CDR3 reads CASSPETHRETQYF.